The entry below describes one TCR beta chain. Its antigen is not known. The authors incorporated unique molecular identifiers into the TCR beta cDNA libraries. Some 500,000 cDNA molecules were obtained per 1 to 10 million input T cells. MiXCR was run by TCRdb on the PCR reads, yielding one entry per CDR3 protein. This table has 650,000 to 850,000 distinct CDR3 sequences, 53% appearing once. The sample is drawn from a study of post-analysis software for immune sequencing data. Study-level information: The courses of disease that were included comprised relapsing-remitting, secondary progressive and progressive-relapsing multiple sclerosis. Study-level points and caveats: Clustering by F measure revealed strong co-clustering among samples prepared together in one batch. Five or six TRBV segments appeared more often in patients than in controls, and TRBV5-6, TRBV5-1 and TRBV20-1 were among these.

The V gene end was trimmed by 4 bases and the J gene end by 8 bases; junction bases not matched to a gene: 7. Germline CDR1 SGHRS, CDR2 YFSETQ. This CDR3 has 15 residues. The chain joins TRBV5-1 to TRBJ2-1, with TRBD2 matching 12 bases. The sequence derives from a girl aged 10 to 17 with multiple sclerosis. The sequenced sample was blood. This CDR3 reads CASSETSGGLHEQFF. CDR3 DNA: TGCGCCAGCAGCGAGACTAGCGGGGGTCTGCATGAGCAGTTCTTC.